This entry describes one TCR beta chain. Measured with immunoSEQ multiplex PCR; TCRdb has only the in-frame clones, and not every one. The repertoire holds roughly 100,000 clones, with around 90% as singletons. The source of the sample is a study of glioma-infiltrating T cells after dendritic cell vaccination. Across the whole study: Patients received autologous tumor lysate-pulsed dendritic cell vaccination between about 2002 and 2013.

Stated time point: after dendritic cell vaccination, including at tumor progression/relapse. PBMC were collected before vaccination, two weeks after the third vaccination, and at progression. Trimming left V 5 bases short and J 0 bases short, with 13 bases between. The length of the CDR3 is 15 residues. CDR1 is SGHTA, CDR2 FQGNSA, per germline. This specimen was blood, taken after dendritic cell vaccination. This sequence originates from a human donor with glioblastoma. J is TRBJ1-2 and V is TRBV7-2; D may be TRBD1 (5 bases). CDR3 in DNA: TGTGCCAGCAGCCCCTCCCAGGGTGCTAACTATGGCTACACCTTC. Amino acids: CASSPSQGANYGYTF.